The 23 T cell receptor beta chains below were found in one sample sequenced in a study of siplizumab effects on memory and regulatory T cells. Generated by immunoSEQ multiplex PCR, the TCRdb table keeps only in-frame clones and is missing some. Of some 100,000 clones in the sample, approximately 94% were seen once. Sequencing was performed on Tregs sorted from blood. All receptors derive from a human donor in good health.

The V and J genes are TRBV6-1 and TRBJ1-1; D not resolved. V was clipped by 6 bases and J by 2 bases, with 10 bases between them. Germline V gives CDR1 MNHNS, CDR2 SASEGT. This CDR3 has 13 residues. The CDR3 sequence: CASRATQNTEAFF. The CDR3 DNA reads TGTGCCAGCAGAGCGACACAAAACACTGAAGCTTTCTTT.

The chain recombines TRBV27 with TRBJ2-7; D is ambiguous. The CDR3 covers 13 residues. The germline V gene encodes CDR1 MNHEY and CDR2 SMNVEV (reference sequence). V gave up 5 bases and J gave up 4 bases, with 12 bases separating them. CDR3 loop: CASSPELGYEQYF. The DNA for the CDR3 is TGTGCCAGCAGTCCGGAACTCGGTTACGAGCAGTACTTC.

This chain connects TRBV5-8 to TRBJ1-5; no clear D. Trimming left V 0 bases short and J 0 bases short, with 7 bases between. The CDR3 is made up of 15 amino acids. CDR1 and CDR2 (germline): SGHTS, YDEGEE. CDR3 sequence (DNA): TGTGCCAGCAGCTTGGGTCGAAATAGCAATCAGCCCCAGCATTTT. It specifies CASSLGRNSNQPQHF.

The chain links TRBV28 to TRBJ1-3, with D possibly TRBD1 on 5 matching bases. With 6 bases removed from V and 8 bases from J, the gap between germline ends came to 14 bases. This CDR3 comprises 13 residues. Germline CDR1 and CDR2: MDHEN and SYDVKM. CDR3 nucleotide sequence: TGTGCCAGCAGCCCAAACAGGCTGGACACCATATATTTT. Protein: CASSPNRLDTIYF.

This clone was counted once. This chain links TRBV11-2 with TRBJ2-5; D may be TRBD2 (5 bases). CDR1 and CDR2 from the germline V gene are SGHAT and FQNNGV. The V end was cut by 1 base, the J end by 5 bases, with 11 bases between. This CDR3 spans 14 amino acids. CDR3 amino acids: CASSLVLGLETQYF. CDR3 DNA: TGTGCCAGCAGCTTAGTGTTAGGACTGGAGACCCAGTACTTC.

The DNA for the CDR3 is TGTGCCAGCAGCTTAGGACAGGGGGGTATAATCACTGAAGCTTTCTTT. Protein sequence: CASSLGQGGIITEAFF. The rearrangement joins TRBV5-5 to TRBJ1-1; 10 bases map to TRBD1. Germline V CDR1 and CDR2: SGHKS, YYEKEE (reference sequence). V was pared by 2 bases and J by 4 bases, with 8 bases of the junction left unmatched. The CDR3 sequence is 16 residues long.

This clone was seen just once. The V gene is TRBV27, the J gene TRBJ2-5; D uncertain. CDR1 MNHEY and CDR2 SMNVEV come from the germline V gene (reference sequence). This CDR3 is 13 amino acids long. V lost 5 bases and J lost 6, with 13 bases in between. The DNA for the CDR3 is TGTGCCAGCAGTCCCCACCAAACGAAGACCCAGTACTTC. Its protein product is CASSPHQTKTQYF.

CDR3 DNA sequence: TGCAGTGCTAGTCCAGTTTACTGGGCTTTCTTT. This sequence encodes CSASPVYWAFF. This sequence joins TRBV20-1 and TRBJ1-1; D not certain. V was shortened by 3 bases and J by 11 bases, with 13 bases between the two germline ends. Looked up from germline, CDR1 is DFQATT and CDR2 is SNEGSKA (reference sequence). The CDR3 extends over 11 amino acids.

The CDR3 reads CASRPPGQGQPQHF. The CDR3 DNA follows: TGTGCCAGTAGGCCCCCGGGACAGGGTCAGCCCCAGCATTTT. This sequence joins TRBV19 and TRBJ1-5, with 9 bases matching TRBD1. Germline assignment: CDR1 LNHDA and CDR2 SQIVND (reference sequence). The CDR3 has 14 residues. The V segment lost 6 bases and the J segment 6 bases; nucleotides outside the gene matches: 6.

This chain joins TRBV5-1 and TRBJ1-2, with D possibly being TRBD1 (5 bases). Germline V gene sequence: CDR1 SGHRS, CDR2 YFSETQ. The V and J ends lost 4 bases and 7 bases respectively, with 14 bases between them. The CDR3 has 13 residues. The CDR3 DNA is TGCGCCAGCAGCGGCAGGGTTCCGAGTGGCTACACCTTC. It codes for CASSGRVPSGYTF.

The V call is TRBV5-1, the J call TRBJ2-2, with 10 bases that match TRBD2. The CDR3 consists of 17 residues. V lost 4 bases to trimming and J lost 6 bases; unmatched junction nucleotides: 12. Germline lookup yields CDR1 SGHRS and CDR2 YFSETQ. The CDR3 spells CASSANPSGSGAGELFF. The DNA of the CDR3 is TGCGCCAGCAGCGCAAACCCTAGCGGGAGCGGCGCCGGGGAGCTGTTTTTT. The full variable domain, rest sourced from reference TRBV5-1 and TRBJ2-2, is KAGVTQTPRYLIKTRGQQVTLSCSPISGHRSVSWYQQTPGQGLQFLFEYFSETQRNKGNFPGRFSGRQFSNSRSEMNVSTLELGDSALYLCASSANPSGSGAGELFFGEGSRLTVL.

The chain is built from TRBV7-6 and TRBJ2-1, with 14 nucleotides matching TRBD2. This CDR3 is built from 15 residues. V lost 11 bases and J lost 7; bases outside the gene matches: 10. Germline V CDR1 and CDR2: SGHVS, FNYEAQ. The CDR3 DNA sequence: TGTGCCTCCCGGGGACTAGCGGGAGTTGGGAATGAGCAGTTCTTC. Protein product: CASRGLAGVGNEQFF.

This clone was detected only once. J is TRBJ2-5 and V is TRBV19, with D hard to call. V dropped 1 base and J dropped 5 bases, with 20 bases sitting between them. In germline, CDR1 is LNHDA, CDR2 SQIVND (reference sequence). The CDR3 runs 17 residues. In DNA form, the CDR3 reads TGTGCCAGTAGTATAGGGGGTCGCGGAACCGGTAGGGAGACCCAGTACTTC. It yields the protein CASSIGGRGTGRETQYF.

This chain's CDR3 is CASSEGPGGYTF. Here the CDR3 DNA reads TGTGCCAGCAGTGAGGGCCCGGGGGGGTACACCTTC. This rearrangement joins TRBV2 to TRBJ1-2; a weak D match, TRBD1 (5 bases). Germline CDR1 SNHLY, CDR2 FYNNEI. The CDR3 is 12 residues long. The V end was cut by 3 bases, the J end by 11 bases, with 13 bases between.

J is TRBJ2-2 and V is TRBV6-5, with a possible D match to TRBD2 (6 bases). Germline V gene sequence: CDR1 MNHEY, CDR2 SVGAGI. V lost 6 bases and J 1 base, leaving 12 bases between the germline ends. The CDR3 has 15 amino acids. The CDR3 coding sequence is TGTGCCAGCAGAAGATGGCGGGAGAACACCGGGGAGCTGTTTTTT. It encodes CASRRWRENTGELFF.

The chain carries TRBV5-1 and TRBJ1-3; 7 bases map to TRBD1. Germline V gives CDR1 SGHRS, CDR2 YFSETQ. The ends lost 4 bases at V and 4 bases at J; junction bases unmatched: 5. This CDR3 region has 14 residues. DNA of the CDR3: TGCGCCAGCAGCACTGGACAGGAGGGAAACACCATATATTTT. Protein sequence: CASSTGQEGNTIYF.

The rearrangement uses TRBV5-1 and TRBJ2-3, with 9 bases identical to TRBD1. Germline V gene data show CDR1 as SGHRS and CDR2 as YFSETQ. The V and J ends lost 4 bases and 0 bases, in that order; junction bases with no gene match: 6. The CDR3 runs 16 residues. The CDR3 spells CASSTYRGLSTDTQYF. CDR3 DNA sequence: TGCGCCAGCAGCACTTACAGGGGGCTTAGCACAGATACGCAGTATTTT.

This rearrangement joins TRBV5-1 to TRBJ2-1; 9 bases fit TRBD2. The germline gives CDR1 SGHRS, CDR2 YFSETQ. The ends lost 3 bases at V and 12 bases at J; junction bases unmatched: 10. CDR3 length: 14 amino acids. The CDR3 protein is CASSWFNAGGAQFF. CDR3 sequence (DNA): TGCGCCAGCAGCTGGTTTAATGCGGGAGGGGCGCAGTTCTTC.

This sequence joins TRBV6-1 and TRBJ1-2, with D perhaps TRBD1 (5 bases). Trimming stripped 6 bases from V and 5 bases from J, with 10 bases between. Looked up from germline, CDR1 is MNHNS and CDR2 is SASEGT. The CDR3 spans 12 residues. Written as DNA, the CDR3 is TGTGCCAGCAGCAGGGAAGGATATGGCTACACCTTC. It specifies CASSREGYGYTF.

The chain employs TRBV27 and TRBJ2-4; D is possibly TRBD2 (7 bases). The CDR3 is 16 residues long. Germline values: CDR1 MNHEY, CDR2 SMNVEV (reference sequence). The V gene lost 5 bases and the J gene lost 7 bases, with 21 bases spanning the gap. CDR3 region: CASSRIVGRGGNIQYF. The CDR3 bases are TGTGCCAGCAGTCGTATCGTAGGCAGGGGAGGGAACATTCAGTACTTC.

V and J are TRBV29-1 and TRBJ2-7; D gene uncertain. CDR1 is SQVTM, CDR2 ANQGSEA, per germline. The CDR3 has 16 amino acids. V was trimmed by 7 bases and J by 4 bases, leaving 26 bases between them. This chain's CDR3 is CSADVTRARAPYEQYF. Written as DNA, the CDR3 is TGCAGCGCTGACGTGACCCGGGCCCGGGCCCCATACGAGCAGTACTTC.

The rearrangement joins TRBV19 to TRBJ2-1; D is unresolved. From germline, CDR1 is LNHDA and CDR2 SQIVND (reference sequence). Between the trimmed V and J ends, which lost 1 base and 6 bases, there was a span of 10 bases. The CDR3 spans 14 residues. CDR3 in amino acids: CASSIGLVGNEQFF. The CDR3 DNA sequence: TGTGCCAGTAGTATAGGGCTAGTGGGCAATGAGCAGTTCTTC.

The gene calls are TRBV6-1 and TRBJ1-2; no clear D gene. Germline V gene sequence: CDR1 MNHNS, CDR2 SASEGT. CDR3 length: 12 amino acids. V shed 6 bases and J shed 8 bases, with 13 bases lying between them. The CDR3 sequence: CASRNMVGGYTF. CDR3 in DNA: TGTGCCAGCAGGAATATGGTGGGCGGCTACACCTTC.